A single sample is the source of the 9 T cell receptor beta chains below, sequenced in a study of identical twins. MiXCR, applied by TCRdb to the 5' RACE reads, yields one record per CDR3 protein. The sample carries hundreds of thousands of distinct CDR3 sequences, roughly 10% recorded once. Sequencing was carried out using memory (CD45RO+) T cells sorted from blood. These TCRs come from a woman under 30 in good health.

CDR3 region: CSARGVVKPGSSEQFF. CDR3 nucleotide sequence: TGCAGTGCTAGAGGAGTAGTTAAGCCGGGTTCAAGTGAGCAGTTCTTC. The rearrangement links TRBV20-1 to TRBJ2-1; D is unclear. Trimming removed 1 base from V and 9 bases from J, with 22 bases in between. The CDR3 totals 16 residues. The germline V gene encodes CDR1 DFQATT and CDR2 SNEGSKA (reference sequence).

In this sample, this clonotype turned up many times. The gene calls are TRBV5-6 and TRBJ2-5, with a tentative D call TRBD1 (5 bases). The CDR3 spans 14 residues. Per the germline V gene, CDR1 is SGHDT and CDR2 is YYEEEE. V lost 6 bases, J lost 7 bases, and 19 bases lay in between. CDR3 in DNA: TGTGCCAGCAACACCCGAGGTGGGGCGCGGACCCAGTACTTC. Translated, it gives CASNTRGGARTQYF.

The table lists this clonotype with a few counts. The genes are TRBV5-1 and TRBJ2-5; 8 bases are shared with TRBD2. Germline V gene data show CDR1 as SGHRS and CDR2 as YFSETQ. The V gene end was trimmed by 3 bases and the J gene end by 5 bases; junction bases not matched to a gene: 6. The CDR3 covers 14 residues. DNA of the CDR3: TGCGCCAGCAGCTACGGGGGGGCCCAGGAGACCCAGTACTTC. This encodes CASSYGGAQETQYF.

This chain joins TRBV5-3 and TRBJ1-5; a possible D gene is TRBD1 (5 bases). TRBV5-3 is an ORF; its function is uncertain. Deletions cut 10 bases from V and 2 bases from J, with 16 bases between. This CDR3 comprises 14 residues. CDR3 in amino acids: CAGERRGGNQPQHF. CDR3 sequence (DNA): TGTGCCGGTGAGAGGCGAGGGGGCAATCAGCCCCAGCATTTT.

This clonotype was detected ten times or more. The CDR3 DNA follows: TGTGCCAGCAGCCTATTTACTAGCGGGGGGCTGTTCTTC. The encoded protein is CASSLFTSGGLFF. J is TRBJ2-1 and V is TRBV7-2; TRBD2 matches at 12 bases. This CDR3 is 13 amino acids long. V lost 5 bases and J lost 15; bases outside the gene matches: 8. CDR1 is SGHTA and CDR2 is FQGNSA in the germline V gene.

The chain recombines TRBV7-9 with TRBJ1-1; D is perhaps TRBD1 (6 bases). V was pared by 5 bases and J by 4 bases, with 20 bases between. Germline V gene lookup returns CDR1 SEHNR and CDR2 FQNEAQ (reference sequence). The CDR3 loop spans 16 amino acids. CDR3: CASSHIGTMGATEAFF. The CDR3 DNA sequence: TGTGCCAGCAGCCACATCGGGACCATGGGGGCCACTGAAGCTTTCTTT.

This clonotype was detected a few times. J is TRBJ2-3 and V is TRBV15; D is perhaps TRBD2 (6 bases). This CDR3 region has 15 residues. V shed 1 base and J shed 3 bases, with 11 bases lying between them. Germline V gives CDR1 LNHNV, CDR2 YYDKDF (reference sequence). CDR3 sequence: CATSRGGVGTDTQYF. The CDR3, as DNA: TGTGCCACCAGCAGAGGGGGGGTCGGTACAGATACGCAGTATTTT.

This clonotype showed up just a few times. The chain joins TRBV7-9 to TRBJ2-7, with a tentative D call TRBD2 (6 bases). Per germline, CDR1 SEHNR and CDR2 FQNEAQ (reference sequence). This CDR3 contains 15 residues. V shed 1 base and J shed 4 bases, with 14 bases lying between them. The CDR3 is CASSLGSSENYEQYF. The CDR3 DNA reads TGTGCCAGCAGCTTAGGTTCTAGCGAGAATTACGAGCAGTACTTC.

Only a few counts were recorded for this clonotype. The CDR3 protein is CASSQGTASYEQYF. The CDR3 DNA reads as TGTGCCAGCAGCCAAGGGACAGCCTCCTACGAGCAGTACTTC. The chain combines TRBV14 with TRBJ2-7; TRBD1 is a possible D gene (6 bases). CDR1 and CDR2 (germline): SGHDN, FVKESK. The CDR3 length is 14 residues. V was cut by 1 base and J by 0 bases, with 7 bases left in between.